This note documents a single T cell receptor beta chain sequence. Its antigen target is currently unknown. Qualities for individual bases were not recorded, and no much larger clone is one base off. Receptor amplification or capture employed RT-PCR. Reads for this sample came from an Illumina HiSeq 2500. TCRdb passed the public sequencing reads through fastp at Q25 and MiXCR, retaining productive beta sequences. Duplicate CDR3 protein sequences are folded into a single record with the most common DNA and genes. Here the sample has 650,000 or so distinct CDR3 sequences; about 14% occur a single time. The ten most abundant clones make up 6.5% to 8% of the sample. The data were obtained in a study of response to subunit inactivated influenza vaccine (dated by TCRdb to 2016 to 2019). For context, the study as a whole: The study used deep quantitative T cell receptor repertoire profiling to track responses to a trivalent subunit inactivated influenza vaccine. General study outcomes and caveats: According to the authors, only a limited number of new T cells may be recruited by each seasonal influenza vaccination.

V trim: 3 bases; J trim: 8 bases; unmatched bases: 6. Taken from cysteine to phenylalanine, the CDR3 has 13 residues. Left in the record is the CDR3 DNA by itself, 39 bases read in frame from the first base. The sequence was collected from a man over 45 who received an inactivated influenza vaccine. Donor details come from another sample of the same person, matched by shared clones. The rearrangement joined TRBV12-3 or TRBV12-4 to TRBJ1-2; 7 nucleotides in the junction match TRBD1. The starting material was PBMCs from blood, obtained roughly 15 days before vaccination. DNA sequence: TGTGCCAGCAGTTTGACAGGGCCCAGGGGCTACACCTTC. Protein translation: CASSLTGPRGYTF.